This TCR beta chain was recovered during a study of OX40 agonist ivuxolimab in advanced cancers. This clone was counted a single time. The germline V gene has CDR1 MDHEN and CDR2 SYDVKM. The junction had 13 bases not matched to a gene; V was cut back by 5 bases and J by 6 bases. The CDR3 has 16 residues. The assay was immunoSEQ multiplex PCR, and TCRdb's table has in-frame clones only and misses some. The table lists around 77,000 clones, just under 80% of them singletons, with 5% to 6% in the top ten. The receptor was derived from an adult with an advanced solid tumor such as melanoma, head and neck, liver or kidney cancer. The sequencing here drew on CD4+ or CD8+ T cells sorted from blood, taken in a trial of the OX40 agonist ivuxolimab. The chain couples TRBV28 to TRBJ2-1, with TRBD1 identical over 7 bases. This CDR3 is CASSVQGRSKGNEQFF. CDR3 DNA: TGTGCCAGCAGTGTACAGGGGCGTAGCAAGGGCAATGAGCAGTTCTTC.